The next 2 T cell receptor beta chains were all read from a single sample in a study of T cells in localized non-small cell lung cancer (TCRdb year 2020). Libraries were built with the immunoSEQ multiplex PCR assay. As stored in TCRdb, this immuneACCESS dataset retains in-frame rearrangements with V and J assigned. A fraction of the clones does not appear; measured against another copy, unresolved V genes explain less than half of the discrepancy, and the remainder lacks a known reason. The sample data list roughly 30,000 clones, and around nine tenths of these were observed just once. The top ten hold less than 3.5% of the sample. The specimen was peripheral blood, collected before any cancer treatment. These receptors all stem from a woman between 18 and 49 years old with stage I lung adenocarcinoma.

The V and J genes are TRBV11-2 and TRBJ2-7; 11 nucleotides align to TRBD2. The germline gives CDR1 SGHAT, CDR2 FQNNGV. CDR3 length equals 16 residues. V was pared by 4 bases and J by 3 bases, with 8 bases of the junction left unmatched. CDR3 nucleotides: TGTGCCAGCAGCTACGACCAGGGGACTAGCGGCTACGAGCAGTACTTC. This codes for CASSYDQGTSGYEQYF.

The rearrangement uses TRBV6-6 and TRBJ1-5, with TRBD1 identical over 7 bases. The V gene end was trimmed by 6 bases and the J gene end by 8 bases; junction bases not matched to a gene: 7. The V gene's germline CDR1 is MNHNY and CDR2 SVGAGI (reference sequence). The CDR3 contains 13 residues. CDR3 in DNA: TGTGCCAGCAGCACAGGGGAAAGAGAGCCCCAGCATTTT. Protein product: CASSTGEREPQHF.